These 31 T cell receptor beta chains share one sample of origin, sequenced in a study of blood T cell repertoires in COVID-19. The data were produced by immunoSEQ multiplex PCR, yet TCRdb's version contains in-frame clones alone and is incomplete. The table includes about 120,000 clones, 88% detected once. Sample: peripheral blood. The receptor set was obtained from a woman in her 50s with active or convalescent COVID-19.

The V gene is TRBV6-2 or TRBV6-3, the J gene TRBJ2-7; perhaps TRBD2 as D (6 bases). Trimming cost V 6 bases and J 5 bases, with 14 bases left between them. The CDR3 consists of 13 residues. Germline loops: CDR1 MNHEY, CDR2 SVGEGT. CDR3 in DNA: TGTGCCAGCAGACCTCCGGGGAGGAACGAGCAGTACTTC. Its translation: CASRPPGRNEQYF.

This sequence joins TRBV5-1 and TRBJ2-7; 12 bases line up with TRBD1. The CDR3 loop spans 16 amino acids. The V gene's germline CDR1 is SGHRS and CDR2 YFSETQ. J gave up 7 bases and V 0 bases, and 8 bases lay outside the gene matches. CDR3: CASSLESRDRGREQYF. CDR3 sequence (DNA): TGCGCCAGCAGCTTGGAGTCGAGGGACAGGGGGCGGGAGCAGTACTTC.

This rearrangement joins TRBV14 to TRBJ1-5; TRBD1 aligns across 10 bases. The germline gives CDR1 SGHDN, CDR2 FVKESK. This CDR3 is 16 amino acids long. The trim removed 4 bases at V and 2 bases at J, leaving 5 bases unmatched. CDR3 sequence reads: CASSLGQGEGNQPQHF. CDR3 DNA sequence: TGTGCCAGCAGCCTCGGACAGGGGGAAGGCAATCAGCCCCAGCATTTT.

The table lists this clone with a count of one. The chain joins TRBV2 to TRBJ2-3; 12 bases are a match to TRBD2. Germline loops: CDR1 SNHLY, CDR2 FYNNEI. The CDR3 has 15 amino acids. The trim removed 6 bases at V and 4 bases at J, leaving 5 bases unmatched. The CDR3, as DNA: TGTGCCAGCAGCCGGACTAGCGGGATAGCAGATACGCAGTATTTT. Translated, it gives CASSRTSGIADTQYF.

The V gene is TRBV4-3, the J gene TRBJ2-5, with 10 positions matching TRBD1. The CDR3 spans 15 residues. Germline loops: CDR1 LGHNA, CDR2 YSLEER. The V gene end was trimmed by 5 bases and the J gene end by 5 bases; junction bases not matched to a gene: 8. CDR3 loop: CASSVGTGVEETQYF. As DNA, the CDR3 is TGCGCCAGCAGCGTTGGGACAGGGGTCGAGGAGACCCAGTACTTC.

The V and J genes are TRBV18 and TRBJ2-7, with 8 bases fitting TRBD1. The CDR3 length is 11 residues. V lost 4 bases, J lost 9 bases, and 2 bases stayed unmatched. From germline, CDR1 is KGHSH and CDR2 LQKENI. CDR3 sequence: CASSLGQGQYF. CDR3 coding DNA: TGTGCCAGCTCACTAGGACAGGGGCAGTACTTC.

The chain carries TRBV18 and TRBJ1-6; 10 nucleotides agree with TRBD1. After removal of 3 bases from V and 5 bases from J, the junction contained 1 base not matched to a gene. The CDR3 extends over 15 amino acids. Germline loops: CDR1 KGHSH, CDR2 LQKENI. The CDR3 loop reads CASSPGQGDNSPLHF. The CDR3 DNA reads TGTGCCAGCTCACCCGGACAGGGGGATAATTCACCCCTCCACTTT.

The J gene is TRBJ2-2, the V gene TRBV7-9; 10 nucleotides line up with TRBD1. Trimming removed 5 bases from V and 6 bases from J; junction bases left unmatched: 18. Germline CDR1 reads SEHNR; CDR2 reads FQNEAQ (reference sequence). CDR3 length: 19 residues. In nucleotides, the CDR3 is TGTGCCAGCAGCAGCTTCAGGGACAGGGGAGCAGTTAAGGCCGGGGAGCTGTTTTTT. It codes for CASSSFRDRGAVKAGELFF.

The CDR3 region has the DNA TGTGCCAGCAGCGTAGGGATTAGCGGGAGGGCCGGCACAGATACGCAGTATTTT. Protein: CASSVGISGRAGTDTQYF. The genes are TRBV9 and TRBJ2-3; 11 positions agree with TRBD2. The germline CDR1 and CDR2 sequences are SGDLS and YYNGEE. This CDR3 region has 18 residues. Trimming removed 0 bases from V and 1 base from J; junction bases left unmatched: 7.

This clone was recorded once. The J gene is TRBJ2-3, the V gene TRBV7-3; 10 bases line up with TRBD2. J gave up 3 bases and V 5 bases, and 8 bases lay outside the gene matches. CDR1 is SGHTA and CDR2 is FQGTGA in the germline V gene. The CDR3 runs 16 residues. As DNA, the CDR3 is TGTGCCAGCAGCGAACAAGCGGGAGGGTTAACAGATACGCAGTATTTT. Its translation: CASSEQAGGLTDTQYF.

CDR3 amino acids: CAWSRQANQPQHF. The CDR3 coding sequence is TGTGCCTGGAGTCGACAGGCCAATCAGCCCCAGCATTTT. The V call is TRBV30, the J call TRBJ1-5, with a possible D match to TRBD1 (6 bases). From germline, CDR1 is GTSNPN and CDR2 SVGIG (reference sequence). The length of the CDR3 is 13 residues. V was clipped by 2 bases and J by 3 bases, with 8 bases between them.

This sequence joins TRBV28 and TRBJ2-2; possibly TRBD1 for D (5 bases). Trimming removed 6 bases from V and 4 bases from J, with 18 bases in between. Looked up from germline, CDR1 is MDHEN and CDR2 is SYDVKM. The CDR3 has 16 amino acids. CDR3 coding DNA: TGTGCCAGCAGGACTTCCCGGCAGGGCGGCACCGGGGAGCTGTTTTTT. As protein: CASRTSRQGGTGELFF. Full variable domain (remainder filled in from reference TRBV28 and TRBJ2-2): DVKVTQSSRYLVKRTGEKVFLECVQDMDHENMFWYRQDPGLGLRLIYFSYDVKMKEKGDIPEGYSVSREKKERFSLILESASTNQTSMYLCASRTSRQGGTGELFFGEGSRLTVL.

The chain has TRBV29-1 and TRBJ2-1, with TRBD1 identical over 7 bases. Per the germline V gene, CDR1 is SQVTM and CDR2 is ANQGSEA. The CDR3 runs to 13 residues. The ends lost 4 bases at V and 15 bases at J; junction bases unmatched: 15. The chain's CDR3 is CSVAAKQGNYGFF. CDR3 coding DNA: TGCAGCGTTGCGGCAAAACAGGGGAATTATGGGTTCTTC.

The CDR3 sequence: CASSITRDSDTQYF. The CDR3 DNA sequence: TGTGCCAGTAGTATAACGAGGGACAGCGATACGCAGTATTTT. V gene TRBV19 combines with J gene TRBJ2-3, with 7 positions matching TRBD1. The CDR3 runs 14 residues. Germline assignment: CDR1 LNHDA and CDR2 SQIVND (reference sequence). V shed 2 bases and J 6 bases; nucleotides not matched to a gene: 5.

V and J are TRBV28 and TRBJ2-6; 11 positions agree with TRBD1. Trimming cost V 5 bases and J 0 bases; bases outside gene matches: 9. This CDR3 region has 19 residues. Germline V gene sequence: CDR1 MDHEN, CDR2 SYDVKM. For the CDR3, the DNA is TGTGCCAGCAGTCTCGGGACAGGGGGTTTATTCTCTGGGGCCAACGTCCTGACTTTC. Translated, it gives CASSLGTGGLFSGANVLTF.

The gene calls are TRBV19 and TRBJ2-7; 7 positions agree with TRBD2. This CDR3 has 18 residues. With 4 bases clipped from V and 2 bases from J, the junction kept 17 bases outside the gene matches. From germline, CDR1 is LNHDA and CDR2 SQIVND (reference sequence). The chain's CDR3 is CASSTTHTTSSPTYEQYF. CDR3 nucleotide sequence: TGTGCCAGTAGTACCACACACACGACTAGCTCCCCTACCTACGAGCAGTACTTC.

The chain is built from TRBV16 and TRBJ2-2, with 9 bases matching TRBD1. CDR1 KGHSY and CDR2 FQNENV come from the germline V gene. V gave up 4 bases and J gave up 4 bases; unmatched junction bases: 10. There are 17 residues in the CDR3. The chain's CDR3 is CASSLEAGQGSTGELFF. The DNA of the CDR3 is TGTGCCAGCAGCCTAGAGGCGGGACAGGGAAGCACCGGGGAGCTGTTTTTT.

The chain couples TRBV18 to TRBJ1-2; 12 nucleotides line up with TRBD1. CDR3 length equals 17 residues. Germline V gene sequence: CDR1 KGHSH, CDR2 LQKENI. V gave up 3 bases and J gave up 1 base; unmatched junction bases: 6. CDR3 protein: CASSPPGTGGDNYGYTF. The DNA for the CDR3 is TGTGCCAGCTCACCCCCAGGGACAGGGGGCGATAACTATGGCTACACCTTC.

This chain uses TRBV7-2 with TRBJ2-5; 9 bases line up with TRBD1. J gave up 3 bases and V 6 bases, and 5 bases lay outside the gene matches. This CDR3 has 14 residues. Germline-derived CDR1 and CDR2 are SGHTA and FQGNSA. The CDR3 sequence is CASSRTGGEETQYF. The CDR3 nucleotides are TGTGCCAGCAGTCGAACAGGGGGCGAAGAGACCCAGTACTTC. The full variable domain, with the rest looked up from reference TRBV7-2 and TRBJ2-5, is GAGVSQSPSNKVTEKGKDVELRCDPISGHTALYWYRQSLGQGLEFLIYFQGNSAPDKSGLPSDRFSAERTGGSVSTLTIQRTQQEDSAVYLCASSRTGGEETQYFGPGTRLLVL.

The chain uses TRBV19 and TRBJ2-3; D unresolved. The CDR3 sequence is 13 residues long. The germline CDR1 and CDR2 sequences are LNHDA and SQIVND (reference sequence). The germline V and J ends were trimmed by 3 bases and 4 bases, with 8 bases remaining between them. The CDR3, as DNA: TGTGCCAGTAGTATTGAGCGCGCAGATACGCAGTATTTT. Protein sequence: CASSIERADTQYF.

This clone showed up just a few times. The CDR3 loop is CSVGGQGPRDEQFF. For the CDR3, the DNA is TGCAGCGTTGGAGGGCAGGGGCCTAGGGATGAGCAGTTCTTC. This rearrangement joins TRBV29-1 to TRBJ2-1; TRBD1 is a possible D gene (6 bases). CDR1 and CDR2 (germline): SQVTM, ANQGSEA. Trimming cost V 4 bases and J 8 bases, with 18 bases left between them. The CDR3 contains 14 residues.

The chain joins TRBV4-2 to TRBJ1-5; tentative D call: TRBD1 (5 bases). Between the trimmed V and J ends, which lost 2 bases and 4 bases, there was a span of 9 bases. The length of the CDR3 is 14 residues. Germline V lookup: CDR1 LGHNA, CDR2 YNFKEQ. The CDR3 spells CASSQRGGNQPQHF. The CDR3 region has the DNA TGTGCCAGCAGCCAACGGGGGGGGAATCAGCCCCAGCATTTT.

The sample holds a few counts of this clone. The V gene is TRBV2, the J gene TRBJ1-1; 8 nucleotides match TRBD1. Germline V gene lookup returns CDR1 SNHLY and CDR2 FYNNEI. This CDR3 is 14 amino acids long. With V trimmed by 6 bases and J by 4 bases, 7 bases remained unmatched. CDR3 sequence reads: CASRAGGSVTEAFF. The CDR3, as DNA: TGTGCCAGCAGGGCAGGGGGCTCGGTCACTGAAGCTTTCTTT.

The chain carries TRBV9 and TRBJ1-3; a possible D gene is TRBD1 (5 bases). The germline CDR1 and CDR2 sequences are SGDLS and YYNGEE. The CDR3 is 15 residues long. The V end was cut by 0 bases, the J end by 7 bases, with 14 bases between. This CDR3 is CASSVEGLLANTIYF. The CDR3 coding sequence is TGTGCCAGCAGCGTAGAGGGGTTGTTGGCCAACACCATATATTTT.

The J gene is TRBJ2-3, the V gene TRBV20-1; 9 bases are a match to TRBD1. This CDR3 comprises 15 residues. CDR1 and CDR2 from the germline V gene are DFQATT and SNEGSKA (reference sequence). V was clipped by 3 bases and J by 6 bases; unmatched bases: 10. CDR3 sequence (DNA): TGCAGTGCTAGTCCCGGGACAGGGAAATTGGATACGCAGTATTTT. Amino acids: CSASPGTGKLDTQYF.

The V and J genes are TRBV4-1 and TRBJ2-1; TRBD2 agrees at 10 bases. Germline trimming cut 10 bases from V and 4 bases from J; bases unmatched to any gene: 13. Germline lookup yields CDR1 MGHRA and CDR2 YSYEKL. This CDR3 has 16 residues. The CDR3 reads CATGADGLAVYNEQFF. Here the CDR3 DNA reads TGCGCCACCGGAGCCGACGGACTAGCGGTATACAATGAGCAGTTCTTC.

The table lists this clone with a few counts. The genes are TRBV25-1 and TRBJ2-7; 7 nucleotides align to TRBD2. The CDR3 length is 14 residues. Germline assignment: CDR1 MGHDK and CDR2 SYGVNS. Unmatched junction bases numbered 11, after V lost 9 bases and J lost 3 bases. The CDR3 loop is CASADYGGNYEQYF. DNA for the CDR3: TGTGCCAGTGCGGACTACGGGGGGAACTACGAGCAGTACTTC.

This chain joins TRBV9 and TRBJ1-2; tentatively, D is TRBD1 (6 bases). Germline V gene lookup returns CDR1 SGDLS and CDR2 YYNGEE. V lost 0 bases and J 0 bases, leaving 9 bases between the germline ends. The CDR3 is 15 residues long. DNA for the CDR3: TGTGCCAGCAGCGTAGACGACAGGCCTAACTATGGCTACACCTTC. Its translation is CASSVDDRPNYGYTF.

This clone came up once. V gene TRBV30 combines with J gene TRBJ2-7; possibly TRBD1 for D (5 bases). Germline CDR1 GTSNPN, CDR2 SVGIG (reference sequence). The CDR3 covers 11 residues. Trimming cost V 2 bases and J 7 bases, with 9 bases left between them. The CDR3 nucleotides read TGTGCCTGGAGTTATCAGGGAGAGCAGTACTTC. It specifies CAWSYQGEQYF.

J is TRBJ2-3 and V is TRBV12-3 or TRBV12-4; D remains unclear. CDR3 length: 13 amino acids. Trimming shortened V by 3 bases and J by 5 bases, and 9 bases separated the two germline ends. The CDR3 reads CASSFLAVDTQYF. CDR3 DNA sequence: TGTGCCAGCAGTTTCCTGGCCGTAGATACGCAGTATTTT.

The chain uses TRBV6-1 and TRBJ2-7, with TRBD1 matching 8 bases. V lost 3 bases to trimming and J lost 3 bases; unmatched junction nucleotides: 4. The CDR3 spans 14 residues. Germline V CDR1 and CDR2: MNHNS, SASEGT. CDR3 sequence (DNA): TGTGCCAGCAGTGATATAGGACAGGGCTACGAGCAGTACTTC. The encoded protein is CASSDIGQGYEQYF.